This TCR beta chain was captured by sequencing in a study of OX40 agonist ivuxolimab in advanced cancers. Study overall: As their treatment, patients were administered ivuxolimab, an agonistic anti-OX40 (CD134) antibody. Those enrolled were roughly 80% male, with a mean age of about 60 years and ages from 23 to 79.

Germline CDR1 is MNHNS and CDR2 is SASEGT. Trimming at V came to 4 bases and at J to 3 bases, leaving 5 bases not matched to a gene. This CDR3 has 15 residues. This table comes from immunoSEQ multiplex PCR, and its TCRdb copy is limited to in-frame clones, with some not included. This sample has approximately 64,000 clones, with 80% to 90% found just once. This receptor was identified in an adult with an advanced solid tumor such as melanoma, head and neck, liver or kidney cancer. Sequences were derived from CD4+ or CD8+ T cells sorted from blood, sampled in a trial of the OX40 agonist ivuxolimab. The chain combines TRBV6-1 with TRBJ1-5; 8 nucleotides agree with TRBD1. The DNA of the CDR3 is TGTGCCAGCAGTGCCGAGGGACAGGTCAATCAGCCCCAGCATTTT. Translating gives CASSAEGQVNQPQHF.